This T cell receptor (beta chain) was obtained from a study of CD8+ T cells in alopecia areata. Study context: The duration of tofacitinib was 6 to 18 months, with 6 months off drug afterward. Scalp area affected, as a percentage, set the severity score of treated patients.

Study-level points and caveats: It was lesional scalp, especially alopecia totalis/universalis, that showed higher clonality than normal scalp.

Treatment specified: oral pan-JAK inhibitor, 5-10 mg twice daily. RNA was isolated and reverse transcribed to cDNA, the sequencing template. Produced via immunoSEQ multiplex PCR; TCRdb's table is partial and in-frame only. The table has fewer than 250,000 clones, 50% to 75% seen once. In germline, CDR1 is GTSNPN, CDR2 SVGIG (reference sequence). This CDR3 comprises 16 residues. The ends lost 0 bases at V and 3 bases at J; junction bases unmatched: 4. Regarding this clone: Its antigen is not known.

The source of this sequence is a human donor with alopecia areata. V gene TRBV30 combines with J gene TRBJ2-1; 11 bases line up with TRBD2. The input for sequencing was CD4+ T cells sorted from blood, taken at week 4, from a patient treated with tofacitinib. CDR3 DNA: TGTGCCTGGAGTGTTAGCGGGGGGGCCGGCTACAATGAGCAGTTCTTC. The encoded protein is CAWSVSGGAGYNEQFF.